The 12 T cell receptor beta chains in this list originate from one sample, sequenced in a study of blood T cells in healthy people across ages (dated by TCRdb to 2014 to 2015). The library was obtained by 5' RACE. Sequencing instrument: Illumina HiSeq 2500. The second PCR ran for roughly 6 to 11 cycles and used a J-beta primer mix along with a sample-barcoded 5' primer. TCRdb reworked the public reads: Q25 trimming with fastp, MiXCR clone assembly, productive beta chains retained. Each entry merges the rows of one CDR3 protein and shows their most common DNA and genes. The sample records about 800,000 distinct CDR3 sequences, approximately 25% of which are singletons. Around 3.6% of the sample is taken by the ten largest. The same data also went into a second study, on T cells of mothers and their children.

The specimen sequenced was blood. The receptors derive from a boy aged 5 to 17 in good health.

This rearrangement joins TRBV6-6 to TRBJ1-1; D is unclear. The CDR3 runs 13 residues. Per germline, CDR1 MNHNY and CDR2 SVGAGI (reference sequence). V dropped 2 bases and J dropped 6 bases, with 10 bases sitting between them. CDR3 sequence reads: CASSYEWSAEAFF. The CDR3 region has the DNA TGTGCCAGCAGTTACGAGTGGTCCGCTGAAGCTTTCTTT.

This sequence joins TRBV5-6 and TRBJ2-7; TRBD1 is a possible D gene (5 bases). CDR1 is SGHDT, CDR2 YYEEEE, per germline. V lost 3 bases and J lost 3, with 10 bases in between. The CDR3 runs to 13 residues. The CDR3 sequence: CASSYQGFYEQYF. CDR3 DNA: TGTGCCAGCAGCTACCAGGGTTTCTACGAGCAGTACTTC.

This clonotype was detected only a few times. CDR3: CSAGTGAVEQYF. The CDR3 DNA reads TGCAGCGCAGGGACAGGGGCGGTCGAGCAGTACTTC. This sequence joins TRBV29-1 and TRBJ2-5; 10 nucleotides match TRBD1. The DNA end is more similar to TRBJ2-7, so the J call may be wrong. This CDR3 comprises 12 residues. Germline-derived CDR1 and CDR2 are SQVTM and ANQGSEA.

The chain uses TRBV27 and TRBJ2-7, with 12 nucleotides matching TRBD1. This CDR3 spans 16 amino acids. The junction had 10 bases not matched to a gene; V was cut back by 6 bases and J by 4 bases. The germline V gene has CDR1 MNHEY and CDR2 SMNVEV (reference sequence). CDR3 region: CASRRRDRGLEYEQYF. CDR3 DNA sequence: TGTGCCAGCAGGAGGAGGGACAGGGGGCTCGAGTACGAGCAGTACTTC.

The chain combines TRBV27 with TRBJ1-2, with D perhaps matching TRBD1 (6 bases). The CDR3 is 15 residues long. V lost 3 bases, J lost 4 bases, and 15 bases lay in between. Germline V CDR1 and CDR2: MNHEY, SMNVEV (reference sequence). The CDR3 protein is CASSLFPGAGYGYTF. CDR3 nucleotide sequence: TGTGCCAGCAGTTTGTTTCCGGGGGCGGGCTATGGCTACACCTTC.

This clonotype has more than one count but fewer than ten. The chain has TRBV29-1 and TRBJ1-3; D is unresolved. Deletions cut 4 bases from V and 2 bases from J, with 6 bases between. This CDR3 has 12 amino acids. CDR1 and CDR2 from the germline V gene are SQVTM and ANQGSEA. The CDR3 is CSVVNPGNTIYF. CDR3 bases: TGCAGCGTTGTCAACCCTGGAAACACCATATATTTT.

This clonotype showed up just a few times. The chain uses TRBV7-9 and TRBJ1-1; possible D gene TRBD1, 6 bases. The germline V and J ends were trimmed by 5 bases and 10 bases, with 17 bases remaining between them. The CDR3 runs to 13 residues. Germline V gene data show CDR1 as SEHNR and CDR2 as FQNEAQ (reference sequence). The CDR3 loop is CASSPQWGLSAFF. The CDR3 region has the DNA TGTGCCAGCAGCCCCCAGTGGGGGCTGTCAGCTTTCTTT.

This clonotype has more than one count but fewer than ten. The CDR3 sequence: CASSNNYEQYF. The CDR3 DNA follows: TGTGCCAGCAGCAATAACTACGAGCAGTACTTC. The V call is TRBV3-1, the J call TRBJ2-7; no clear D gene. The ends were cut back, 5 bases at V and 3 bases at J, with 5 bases in the middle. The CDR3 spans 11 residues. Germline CDR1 is LGHDT and CDR2 is YNNKEL (reference sequence).

The rearrangement joins TRBV24-1 to TRBJ2-5, with 15 bases identical to TRBD2. CDR3 length: 16 residues. Germline V CDR1 and CDR2: KGHDR, SFDVKD. The V segment lost 5 bases and the J segment 4 bases; nucleotides outside the gene matches: 4. CDR3 protein: CATSGPGLAGGETQYF. CDR3 nucleotides: TGTGCCACCAGTGGCCCGGGACTAGCGGGGGGAGAGACCCAGTACTTC.

The table lists this clonotype with a few counts. The V and J genes are TRBV29-1 and TRBJ2-7; perhaps TRBD2 as D (5 bases). This CDR3 is 12 amino acids long. V gave up 4 bases and J gave up 6 bases, with 13 bases separating them. Germline-derived CDR1 and CDR2 are SQVTM and ANQGSEA. Written as DNA, the CDR3 is TGCAGCGTTGGCACGGACTTTCGCGAGCAGTACTTC. Its protein is CSVGTDFREQYF.

The rearrangement links TRBV7-9 to TRBJ1-4, with D unclear. Trimming cost V 5 bases and J 13 bases, with 17 bases left between them. CDR1 SEHNR and CDR2 FQNEAQ come from the germline V gene (reference sequence). CDR3 length: 13 residues. CDR3 amino acids: CASSPPLGGLLFF. The DNA of the CDR3 is TGTGCCAGCAGCCCCCCCCTAGGAGGGTTACTGTTTTTT.

The chain combines TRBV6-6 with TRBJ2-3, with 13 bases fitting TRBD2. Looked up from germline, CDR1 is MNHNY and CDR2 is SVGAGI (reference sequence). The J segment lost 10 bases and the V segment lost 8 bases, leaving 3 bases of the junction unmatched. The length of the CDR3 is 12 residues. The CDR3 is CASGTSGNPQYF. The DNA of the CDR3 is TGTGCCAGCGGGACTAGCGGGAACCCGCAGTATTTT.